This T cell receptor (beta chain) was profiled in a study of T cell responses to AZD1222 COVID-19 vaccine. This clone has just one count. Assay used: immunoSEQ multiplex PCR; TCRdb lists only in-frame clones, some missing. The sample yields more than 100,000 clones, around nine tenths seen once. The germline V gene has CDR1 SQVTM and CDR2 ANQGSEA. CDR3 length equals 14 residues. The germline V and J ends were trimmed by 3 bases and 2 bases, with 13 bases remaining between them. J is TRBJ1-1 and V is TRBV29-1; a possible D gene is TRBD1 (6 bases). This sample comprised peripheral blood, obtained on day 0 of AZD1222 vaccination. The receptor was derived from an adult in good health. The CDR3 is CSVEWGPHNTEAFF. The CDR3 nucleotides read TGCAGCGTTGAGTGGGGGCCCCATAACACTGAAGCTTTCTTT. Looking up the rest from reference TRBV29-1 and TRBJ1-1 gives the full variable domain: SAVISQKPSRDICQRGTSLTIQCQVDSQVTMMFWYRQQPGQSLTLIATANQGSEATYESGFVIDKFPISRPNLTFSTLTVSNMSPEDSSIYLCSVEWGPHNTEAFFGQGTRLTVV.